This T cell receptor (beta chain) is drawn from a study of PD-1 blockade in classical Hodgkin lymphoma (dated by TCRdb to about 2020). Regarding the complete study: Nivolumab dosing was 3 mg/kg intravenously every 2 weeks, continuing until either disease progression or unacceptable toxicity. The study used CyTOF and TCR beta sequencing to define a peripheral blood immune signature of response to PD-1 blockade in classical Hodgkin lymphoma. Points the paper makes about the study in general: Diversity was lower in patients who began nivolumab less than 1 year after ASCT, so these patients were left out of later analyses to avoid confounding by immune reconstitution. CD4+ but not CD8+ TCR diversity rose significantly by C4D1 (p=0.0027 vs p=0.16), most apparent in complete responders (p=0.02). The study was limited to a single clinical trial cohort, and causes of repertoire differences, possibly disease activity or prior therapy, remained undefined. Baseline TCR diversity was reported to be lower in newly diagnosed patients than in healthy donors and to be lower still in relapsed/refractory patients. Baseline diversity similar to that of newly diagnosed patients was observed in trial patients achieving complete response, whereas significantly lower diversity was observed in partial responders and progressors.

The Qiagen DNeasy kit was used to extract genomic DNA both from unsorted PBMCs and from the negatively selected CD4+ and CD8+ fractions. Amplification of TCR beta CDR3 regions was done by immunoSEQ multiplex PCR with primers that anneal to V and J segments. A synthetic immune receptor repertoire was used to minimize amplification bias, and any residual bias was removed computationally once sequencing was done. The study's own analysis went as follows. Repertoire diversity was quantified as the Shannon entropy index using custom Python scripts. Unsorted, CD4+ and CD8+ repertoires were analyzed separately, except for combined analyses in which CD4+ and CD8+ sequences were merged in silico. A clone was considered expanded if an increase in frequency of at least 2-fold after treatment relative to C1D1 was found, and a pseudocount of 0.5 was applied to clones undetected at baseline. Singleton clones were defined as clones with 0 or 1 copy at C1D1, and non-singleton clones were defined as clones with 2 or more copies. Clones expanded in unsorted samples were assigned a CD4+, CD8+ or unknown annotation through matching of protein sequences in sorted samples from the same patient. Diversity changes from C1D1 to C4D1 were tested in paired samples using Wilcoxon tests. In TCRdb, the immuneACCESS table is reduced to in-frame sequences with V and J assigned. These tables do not hold every clone; where another copy was compared, an unresolved V gene accounts for under half, and the others remain unexplained. The DNA gave D and trimming, while V, J and clone size come from that table. Counted in this sample were about 97,000 clones; 75% to 90% of them appeared once. The top ten clones comprise 10% to 15% of the sample.

The germline V gene provides CDR1 SQVTM and CDR2 ANQGSEA. From the cysteine up to the phenylalanine, the CDR3 has a length of 12 residues. Kept here is only the CDR3 DNA, which spans 36 bases and is read in frame from base 1. The junction shows trimming of 6 bases on V and 5 bases on J, plus 14 bases between the germline ends. The time point label on this specimen signifies: cycle 1 day 1 (C1D1), immediately before nivolumab initiation. Relapse after autologous stem cell transplantation had occurred in all trial patients, and cohorts A, B and C were distinguished by prior brentuximab vedotin exposure. A total of 50 to 70 patients with relapsed/refractory classical Hodgkin lymphoma made up the trial cohort, and each patient's best overall response was complete response, partial response or progressive disease. Trial patients were treated with single-agent nivolumab in the multi-cohort phase II CheckMate 205 trial. An independent review committee assessed best overall response by applying the 2007 International Working Group response criteria. PBMCs from the trial were collected at three points: immediately before nivolumab initiation (C1D1), and during therapy at cycle 2 day 1 and cycle 4 day 1. Peripheral blood was collected in 8 mL Vacutainer Cell Preparation Tubes, from which PBMCs were isolated by centrifugation and then cryopreserved.

A note on this clone: Its antigen remains undetermined. Within one base of it there is no much larger clone, and no base qualities were kept.

The sequence came from a human donor with classical Hodgkin lymphoma. The V and J segments used are TRBV29-1 and TRBJ2-7; the D gene is perhaps TRBD2, from 5 matching bases. The material sequenced was peripheral blood mononuclear cells (PBMCs), taken at baseline. The CDR3 protein sequence reads: CSVKGWGDEQYF. The sequenced DNA is TGCAGCGTGAAGGGTTGGGGAGACGAGCAGTACTTC.